This T cell receptor beta chain was recovered during a study of somatic mutations in cytotoxic T cells in rheumatoid arthritis. Across the whole study: Patients had 30 ml EDTA blood drawn right after diagnosis, before any treatment.

The protocol was immunoSEQ multiplex PCR, while the TCRdb copy is restricted to in-frame clones and leaves out a portion. Among over 15,000 clones listed, about 83% were seen once. Germline CDR1 is MGHRA and CDR2 is YSYEKL. Trimming stripped 0 bases from V and 0 bases from J, with 14 bases between. The CDR3 sequence is 17 residues long. A remark on this clone: Its target is not known.

Regarding the study as a whole: CD8+ T cells showed clonality that did not differ significantly between patients with rheumatoid arthritis and age-matched healthy controls.

Sequencing used CD8+ T cells sorted from blood. This TCR came from a man between 18 and 35 years old with rheumatoid arthritis. The V gene is TRBV4-1, the J gene TRBJ1-1; no clear D gene. This chain's CDR3 is CASSQDRGRALNTEAFF. The CDR3 DNA reads as TGCGCCAGCAGCCAAGATCGCGGCAGAGCCTTGAACACTGAAGCTTTCTTT.